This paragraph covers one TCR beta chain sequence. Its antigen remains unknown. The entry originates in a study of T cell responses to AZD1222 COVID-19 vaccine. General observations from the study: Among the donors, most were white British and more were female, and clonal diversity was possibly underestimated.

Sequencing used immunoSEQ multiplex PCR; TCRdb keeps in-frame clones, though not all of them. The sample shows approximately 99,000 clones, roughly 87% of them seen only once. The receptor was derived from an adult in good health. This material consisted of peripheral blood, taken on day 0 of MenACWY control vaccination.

This CDR3 is CASSPHRDYGYTF. DNA of the CDR3: TGCGCCAGCAGCCCCCACCGAGACTATGGCTACACCTTC. The chain uses TRBV10-1 and TRBJ1-2, with no clear D. With 6 bases removed from V and 3 bases from J, the gap between germline ends came to 11 bases. Germline V gene sequence: CDR1 WNHNN, CDR2 SYGVQD (reference sequence). This CDR3 has 13 residues.